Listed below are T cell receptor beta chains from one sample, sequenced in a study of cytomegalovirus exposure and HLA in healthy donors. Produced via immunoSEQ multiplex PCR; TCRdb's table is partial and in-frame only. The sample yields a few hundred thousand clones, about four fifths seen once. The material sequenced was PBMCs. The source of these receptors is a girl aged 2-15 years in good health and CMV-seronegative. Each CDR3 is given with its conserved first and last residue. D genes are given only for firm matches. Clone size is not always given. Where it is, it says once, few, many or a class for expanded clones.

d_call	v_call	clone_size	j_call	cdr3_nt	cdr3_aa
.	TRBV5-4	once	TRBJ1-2	TGTGCCAGCAGCTTGCTGTGGGCCGAGGGCTACACCTTC	CASSLLWAEGYTF
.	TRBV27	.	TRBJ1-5	TGTGCCAGCAGTTTAGGCGTCAGCGGGGGTAGCAATCAGCCCCAGCATTTT	CASSLGVSGGSNQPQHF
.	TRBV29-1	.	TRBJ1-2	TGCAGCGTTGTAGGCAGGCCCGCTGGCTACACCTTC	CSVVGRPAGYTF
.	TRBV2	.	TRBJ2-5	TGTGCCAGCACCTGGGACATGGGGGAAGAGACCCAGTACTTC	CASTWDMGEETQYF
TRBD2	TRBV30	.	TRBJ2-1	TGTGCCTGGAGTTCATGGGACGGGGGGACCGGGAACGACAATGAGCAGTTCTTC	CAWSSWDGGTGNDNEQFF
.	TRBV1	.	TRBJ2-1	TGCACCAGCAGCCCACGTCCAACGGCAGACAAAATGAATTACAATGAGCAGTTCTTC	CTSSPRPTADKMNYNEQFF
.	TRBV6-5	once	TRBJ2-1	TGTGCCAGCAGTTATGACAGCAATGAGCAGTTCTTC	CASSYDSNEQFF
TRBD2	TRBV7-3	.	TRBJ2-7	TGTGCCAGCAGCTTATTCGGCGGGAGCCAGGGATACGAGCAGTACTTC	CASSLFGGSQGYEQYF
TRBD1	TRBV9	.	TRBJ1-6	TGTGCCAGCAGCGCCCGGGACAGAAATTCACCCCTCCACTTT	CASSARDRNSPLHF
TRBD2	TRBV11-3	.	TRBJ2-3	TGTGCCAGCAGCTTAGAGGGTCGGGGGGGCCCATATACGCAGTATTTT	CASSLEGRGGPYTQYF